The 15 T cell receptor beta chains in this list originate from one sample, sequenced in a study of cytomegalovirus exposure and HLA in healthy donors (dated by TCRdb to 2017 to 2019). The library came from the immunoSEQ multiplex PCR assay. For the multiplex PCR, a mixture combining 60 forward primers for TCR Vbeta segments and 13 reverse primers for TCR Jbeta segments was used. The table comes from immuneACCESS by way of TCRdb, which keeps in-frame sequences with V and J called. Part of the clones is missing from these tables; in studies checked, under half for an unresolved V gene and the rest for unknown reasons. The sample includes more than 85,000 clones, with roughly 80% observed a single time. About 8.3% of the sample belongs to the ten largest clones. The source material was PBMCs. Receptor source: a female donor in good health and CMV-seronegative.

This clone has a single count. CDR3 bases: TGCGCCAGCAGCCCCACAGGGGATAGCGGTCAGCCCCAGCATTTT. Protein product: CASSPTGDSGQPQHF. This chain links TRBV5-1 with TRBJ1-5; 7 bases match TRBD1. V lost 4 bases to trimming and J lost 6 bases; unmatched junction nucleotides: 10. Looked up from germline, CDR1 is SGHRS and CDR2 is YFSETQ. The CDR3 is made up of 15 amino acids.

This clone was detected only a few times. Other DNA sequences in this specimen translate into the identical CDR3. The V call is TRBV6-4, the J call TRBJ2-2; 8 bases align to TRBD2. Germline V gives CDR1 MRHNA, CDR2 SNTAGT. The V and J ends lost 0 bases and 6 bases, in that order; junction bases with no gene match: 0. The CDR3 totals 14 residues. The chain's CDR3 is CASSDSAGAGELFF. CDR3 bases: TGTGCCAGCAGTGACTCAGCGGGAGCCGGGGAGCTGTTTTTT.

This clone is labeled medium-sized. The rearrangement links TRBV15 to TRBJ1-5; perhaps TRBD1 as D (5 bases). Germline CDR1 LNHNV, CDR2 YYDKDF (reference sequence). Trimming stripped 1 base from V and 4 bases from J, with 8 bases between. The CDR3 consists of 14 residues. DNA of the CDR3: TGTGCCACCAGCAGAGCCAGGGTGAATCAGCCCCAGCATTTT. Its translation: CATSRARVNQPQHF.

The chain recombines TRBV5-1 with TRBJ2-7, with a tentative D call TRBD1 (6 bases). The CDR3 consists of 15 residues. V was cut by 0 bases and J by 2 bases, with 12 bases left in between. Germline lookup yields CDR1 SGHRS and CDR2 YFSETQ. The CDR3 DNA sequence: TGCGCCAGCAGCTTGGCGACAGGTGCCCCCTACGAGCAGTACTTC. Amino acid sequence: CASSLATGAPYEQYF.

V is TRBV19 and J is TRBJ1-3; D possibly corresponds to TRBD1 (6 bases). V dropped 8 bases and J dropped 4 bases, with 18 bases sitting between them. Germline loops: CDR1 LNHDA, CDR2 SQIVND (reference sequence). This CDR3 spans 15 amino acids. This CDR3 reads CASADRPRGGNTIYF. CDR3 DNA: TGTGCCAGTGCCGACAGGCCCCGTGGCGGAAACACCATATATTTT.

This chain connects TRBV11-3 to TRBJ1-1, with D maybe TRBD1 (5 bases). Germline lookup yields CDR1 SGHNT and CDR2 YENEEA. The CDR3 has 13 amino acids. Trimming shortened V by 1 base and J by 7 bases, and 10 bases separated the two germline ends. The CDR3, as DNA: TGTGCCAGCAGCTTAGCAGGGTCCCTTGAAGCTTTCTTT. Encoded protein: CASSLAGSLEAFF.

This chain links TRBV28 with TRBJ1-2; D call uncertain. There are 13 residues in the CDR3. The germline gives CDR1 MDHEN, CDR2 SYDVKM. Trimming took off 5 bases at V and 4 bases at J, with 11 bases between the two ends. The CDR3 coding sequence is TGTGCCAGCAGTGCTAACCCCCTCTATGGCTACACCTTC. Amino acid sequence: CASSANPLYGYTF.

The V call is TRBV7-6, the J call TRBJ1-5, with 10 bases matching TRBD1. The CDR3 is made up of 15 amino acids. From germline, CDR1 is SGHVS and CDR2 FNYEAQ. After removal of 1 base from V and 4 bases from J, the junction contained 1 base not matched to a gene. For the CDR3, the DNA is TGTGCCAGCAGCTTAGGGGACAGGGGAAATCAGCCCCAGCATTTT. This translates into CASSLGDRGNQPQHF.

A single count supports this clone. The chain employs TRBV6-5 and TRBJ1-2; 8 bases align to TRBD1. V lost 2 bases, J lost 2 bases, and 4 bases stayed unmatched. The CDR3 spans 15 residues. Germline V lookup: CDR1 MNHEY, CDR2 SVGAGI. The CDR3 DNA is TGTGCCAGCAGTTACGAAACAGGGGGGAACTATGGCTACACCTTC. This codes for CASSYETGGNYGYTF.

This clone was seen only a few times. The chain has TRBV9 and TRBJ2-3; TRBD2 aligns across 8 bases. The V gene's germline CDR1 is SGDLS and CDR2 YYNGEE. This CDR3 region has 16 residues. The ends lost 3 bases at V and 9 bases at J; junction bases unmatched: 15. The CDR3 nucleotides read TGTGCCAGCAGCGCCACGAAGCGGGAGTATGGAGCAACGCAGTATTTT. This gives the protein CASSATKREYGATQYF.

The rearrangement uses TRBV4-3 and TRBJ2-7; TRBD1 might be the D (6 bases). The CDR3 is 14 amino acids. The ends were cut back, 2 bases at V and 4 bases at J, with 12 bases in the middle. Per the germline V gene, CDR1 is LGHNA and CDR2 is YSLEER. The CDR3 DNA follows: TGCGCCAGCAGCCAACTCCAGGGGCGGTACGAGCAGTACTTC. Amino acids: CASSQLQGRYEQYF.

The chain recombines TRBV5-4 with TRBJ2-5; TRBD2 matches 9 bases. The end of the DNA fits TRBJ2-7 better, so the J call may be wrong. CDR1 SGHNT and CDR2 YYREEE come from the germline V gene (reference sequence). The CDR3 has 15 amino acids. As DNA, the CDR3 is TGTGCCAGCAGACTTGGGGCGGGGGGGTCCTACGAGCAGTACTTC. This codes for CASRLGAGGSYEQYF.

For the CDR3, the DNA is TGTGCCAGCAGCTTGCTTACAGGGGGTATATTAGCCAAAAACATTCAGTACTTC. It specifies CASSLLTGGILAKNIQYF. The V and J genes are TRBV5-4 and TRBJ2-4; 8 bases align to TRBD1. The CDR3 covers 18 residues. The V segment lost 1 base and the J segment 0 bases; nucleotides outside the gene matches: 9. The V gene's germline CDR1 is SGHNT and CDR2 YYREEE (reference sequence).

V gene TRBV19 combines with J gene TRBJ2-2; a possible D gene is TRBD2 (6 bases). The germline CDR1 and CDR2 sequences are LNHDA and SQIVND (reference sequence). This CDR3 is built from 16 residues. Between the trimmed V and J ends, which lost 7 bases and 0 bases, there was a span of 15 bases. The CDR3, as DNA: TGTGCCAGTACCCCACAGGCGGGGTCGAACACCGGGGAGCTGTTTTTT. Its translation: CASTPQAGSNTGELFF.

The chain joins TRBV5-6 to TRBJ2-7; 7 nucleotides agree with TRBD1. This CDR3 comprises 15 residues. From germline, CDR1 is SGHDT and CDR2 YYEEEE. Losses at the gene ends were 6 bases for V and 5 bases for J; bases not matched to a gene: 14. Here the CDR3 DNA reads TGTGCCAGCACCAGATTCGACAGGGCCGGCAACGAGCAGTACTTC. Translation: CASTRFDRAGNEQYF.